These 26 T cell receptor beta chains share one sample of origin, sequenced in a study of response to subunit inactivated influenza vaccine. TCRdb reprocessed the RT-PCR reads via MiXCR and lists one record per CDR3 protein. Counted here are 650,000 to 800,000 distinct CDR3 sequences, 15% to 20% occurring once; the ten biggest clones make up roughly 10%. Sample: PBMCs from blood, taken around 5 days after vaccination. These receptors were collected from a man between 45 and 60 years old who received an inactivated influenza vaccine.

The gene calls are TRBV29-1 and TRBJ1-1, with a possible D match to TRBD1 (6 bases). This CDR3 has 12 amino acids. Germline V gene lookup returns CDR1 SQVTM and CDR2 ANQGSEA. The V gene lost 7 bases and the J gene lost 1 base, with 10 bases spanning the gap. The CDR3 spells CSDQGWNTEAFF. The CDR3 DNA reads TGCAGCGACCAGGGGTGGAACACTGAAGCTTTCTTT.

This rearrangement joins TRBV12-3 or TRBV12-4 to TRBJ1-1; D may be TRBD1 (5 bases). With 6 bases removed from V and 5 bases from J, the gap between germline ends came to 16 bases. This CDR3 contains 14 residues. CDR3: CASRLRQGSTEAFF. Written as DNA, the CDR3 is TGTGCCAGCAGATTACGTCAGGGAAGTACTGAAGCTTTCTTT.

This clonotype was observed a handful of times. The chain couples TRBV5-1 to TRBJ1-4; no clear D. V was clipped by 5 bases and J by 5 bases, with 7 bases between them. Looked up from germline, CDR1 is SGHRS and CDR2 is YFSETQ. The CDR3 consists of 12 residues. This CDR3 is CASRRANEKLFF. In DNA, the CDR3 is TGCGCCAGCAGACGGGCAAATGAAAAACTGTTTTTT. The entire variable domain, with the rest obtained from reference TRBV5-1 and TRBJ1-4, is as follows: KAGVTQTPRYLIKTRGQQVTLSCSPISGHRSVSWYQQTPGQGLQFLFEYFSETQRNKGNFPGRFSGRQFSNSRSEMNVSTLELGDSALYLCASRRANEKLFFGSGTQLSVL.

The chain carries TRBV18 and TRBJ2-7; no definite D call. The CDR3 runs 15 residues. V was pared by 0 bases and J by 0 bases, with 9 bases between. Germline V CDR1 and CDR2: KGHSH, LQKENI. CDR3 residues: CASSPPAMSSYEQYF. CDR3 coding DNA: TGTGCCAGCTCACCACCGGCCATGAGCTCCTACGAGCAGTACTTC.

The V and J genes are TRBV20-1 and TRBJ2-3; D call uncertain. The CDR3 sequence is 14 residues long. Germline lookup yields CDR1 DFQATT and CDR2 SNEGSKA (reference sequence). V was clipped by 0 bases and J by 2 bases, with 9 bases between them. CDR3 sequence reads: CSAREFLLTDTQYF. As DNA, the CDR3 is TGCAGTGCTAGAGAGTTTCTTCTCACAGATACGCAGTATTTT.

The rearrangement links TRBV20-1 to TRBJ2-1, with TRBD2 matching over 11 bases. The V and J ends lost 1 base and 4 bases, in that order; junction bases with no gene match: 15. Germline V gene lookup returns CDR1 DFQATT and CDR2 SNEGSKA (reference sequence). The CDR3 totals 19 residues. The CDR3 region has the DNA TGCAGTGCTAGAGTAGGTACTAGCGGGGGAGGAAGAAATTACAATGAGCAGTTCTTC. It codes for CSARVGTSGGGRNYNEQFF.

This clonotype has a count of ten or more. The chain uses TRBV6-2 or TRBV6-3 and TRBJ1-1, with 8 bases lining up with TRBD1. V lost 5 bases, J lost 4 bases, and 12 bases stayed unmatched. The germline V gene has CDR1 MNHEY and CDR2 SVGEGT. The CDR3 covers 16 residues. The CDR3 DNA follows: TGTGCCAGCAGTAGGAGGACAGGGTGGAGTAGCACTGAAGCTTTCTTT. Protein: CASSRRTGWSSTEAFF.

The chain links TRBV5-6 to TRBJ2-2, with TRBD1 as a possible D gene (5 bases). V gave up 4 bases and J gave up 0 bases, with 13 bases separating them. This CDR3 is built from 16 residues. Germline V lookup: CDR1 SGHDT, CDR2 YYEEEE. The CDR3 bases are TGTGCCAGCAGCCCAGACAGTGCCCCGAACACCGGGGAGCTGTTTTTT. This codes for CASSPDSAPNTGELFF.

The chain has TRBV9 and TRBJ2-1, with a possible D match to TRBD1 (5 bases). Germline V lookup: CDR1 SGDLS, CDR2 YYNGEE. The V and J ends lost 4 bases and 1 base respectively, with 12 bases between them. This CDR3 has 15 residues. CDR3 bases: TGTGCCAGCAGCTCCGGGCCAGGGTCCTACAATGAGCAGTTCTTC. This encodes CASSSGPGSYNEQFF.

The V gene is TRBV7-2, the J gene TRBJ1-6; D is perhaps TRBD1 (5 bases). The CDR3 is 15 residues long. Between the trimmed V and J ends, which lost 5 bases and 6 bases, there was a span of 14 bases. The germline gives CDR1 SGHTA, CDR2 FQGNSA. This chain's CDR3 is CASSLNRGVNSPLHF. The CDR3 coding sequence is TGTGCCAGCAGCCTCAATCGAGGGGTTAATTCACCCCTCCACTTT.

This clonotype was observed a few times. The chain uses TRBV24-1 and TRBJ2-5, with D tentatively TRBD1 (6 bases). Trimming removed 2 bases from V and 0 bases from J, with 12 bases in between. Germline-derived CDR1 and CDR2 are KGHDR and SFDVKD. This CDR3 comprises 16 residues. The CDR3 DNA is TGTGCCACCAGTGATTCGGGACACCTGTACCAAGAGACCCAGTACTTC. It specifies CATSDSGHLYQETQYF.

V and J are TRBV16 and TRBJ2-7; D uncertain. V was shortened by 0 bases and J by 2 bases, with 5 bases between the two germline ends. Germline CDR1 reads KGHSY; CDR2 reads FQNENV. The CDR3 is 13 residues long. The CDR3: CASSQSPAYEQYF. In DNA form, the CDR3 reads TGTGCCAGCAGCCAATCTCCGGCCTACGAGCAGTACTTC.

This clonotype was picked up many times. The CDR3 bases are TGTGCCAGCAGTTTCGGGCAGGGGGCCTTTCAGCCCCAGCATTTT. Its translation: CASSFGQGAFQPQHF. The J gene is TRBJ1-5, the V gene TRBV12-3 or TRBV12-4; TRBD1 agrees at 8 bases. The CDR3 extends over 15 amino acids. J was trimmed by 6 bases and V by 3 bases; bases with no gene match: 7.

This clonotype was detected only a few times. The gene calls are TRBV12-3 or TRBV12-4 and TRBJ2-6; D is undetermined. With 6 bases removed from V and 0 bases from J, the gap between germline ends came to 9 bases. This CDR3 has 15 amino acids. The CDR3 bases are TGTGCCAGCAGGGCTCAGAGCTCTGGGGCCAACGTCCTGACTTTC. This sequence encodes CASRAQSSGANVLTF.

This clonotype was picked up a small number of times. This chain connects TRBV5-5 to TRBJ1-5; possible D gene TRBD1, 5 bases. Germline CDR1 SGHKS, CDR2 YYEKEE (reference sequence). CDR3 size: 17 residues. V was trimmed by 0 bases and J by 5 bases, leaving 18 bases between them. The CDR3 DNA follows: TGTGCCAGCAGCTTGGCCGGTGGCAGGGAAATTTATCAGCCCCAGCATTTT. It yields the protein CASSLAGGREIYQPQHF.

V usage is TRBV5-6 and J usage is TRBJ2-7, with D perhaps given as TRBD1 or TRBD2 (6 bases each). The germline gives CDR1 SGHDT, CDR2 YYEEEE. This CDR3 has 14 amino acids. V was cut by 2 bases and J by 3 bases, with 12 bases left in between. The CDR3 DNA sequence: TGTGCCAGCAGCTTCGGGGGCTTGGACTACGAGCAGTACTTC. Translating it yields CASSFGGLDYEQYF.

The CDR3 DNA reads as TGTGCCAGCAGTTTACCCGGGACCCTCAATGGGGGGGCCTTCAATGAGCAGTTCTTC. Its translation: CASSLPGTLNGGAFNEQFF. This chain uses TRBV28 with TRBJ2-1; TRBD2 is a possible D gene (7 bases). Trimming left V 2 bases short and J 6 bases short, with 26 bases between. The CDR3 contains 19 residues. From germline, CDR1 is MDHEN and CDR2 SYDVKM.

This clonotype was seen a handful of times. V gene TRBV4-3 combines with J gene TRBJ2-5; D perhaps matches TRBD1 (6 bases). Trimming pared 1 base from V and 2 bases from J, leaving 11 bases between. The CDR3 is 15 amino acids. The germline CDR1 and CDR2 sequences are LGHNA and YSLEER. In DNA, the CDR3 is TGCGCCAGCAGCCAAGGTATCAGGGGACAAGAGACCCAGTACTTC. It specifies CASSQGIRGQETQYF.

The V gene is TRBV5-1, the J gene TRBJ2-5, with a weak D call TRBD2 (5 bases). CDR1 is SGHRS, CDR2 YFSETQ, per germline. This CDR3 contains 16 residues. V lost 0 bases, J lost 4 bases, and 16 bases lay in between. CDR3 coding DNA: TGCGCCAGCAGCTTGGCCCCGGGCCGCGCGGGAGAGACCCAGTACTTC. Encoded protein: CASSLAPGRAGETQYF.

On this clonotype: A junction boundary mismatches the germline segment, possibly from a read error. The chain couples TRBV7-2 to TRBJ2-7; 7 nucleotides align to TRBD1. The CDR3 contains 15 residues. Germline CDR1 is SGHTA and CDR2 is FQGNSA. The CDR3 bases are TGTGCCAGCAGCTTAGAAGGGACAGATTACTACGGGCAGTACTTC. It codes for CASSLEGTDYYGQYF.

The chain employs TRBV12-3 or TRBV12-4 and TRBJ2-6, with no clear D. CDR3 size: 16 residues. With 1 base removed from V and 0 bases from J, the gap between germline ends came to 7 bases. The CDR3 region is CASSLEIRSGANVLTF. The CDR3 DNA is TGTGCCAGCAGTTTAGAGATTCGCTCTGGGGCCAACGTCCTGACTTTC.

This clonotype has a handful of counts. The rearrangement uses TRBV6-2 or TRBV6-3 and TRBJ1-2, with D perhaps TRBD1 (5 bases). Trimming removed 8 bases at V and 2 bases at J, with 9 bases between. The CDR3 is 12 residues long. Germline values: CDR1 MNHEY, CDR2 SVGEGT. CDR3: CASGPGNYGYTF. DNA for the CDR3: TGTGCCAGCGGCCCAGGGAACTATGGCTACACCTTC.

J is TRBJ1-2 and V is TRBV6-6; a weak D match, TRBD1 (6 bases). Trimming removed 1 base at V and 7 bases at J, with 19 bases between. The CDR3 spans 16 residues. The germline V gene has CDR1 MNHNY and CDR2 SVGAGI (reference sequence). The CDR3: CASSYLIRDTRTGYTF. CDR3 nucleotides: TGTGCCAGCAGTTACTTAATCCGGGACACCCGCACTGGCTACACCTTC.

This clonotype was counted between two and nine times. This rearrangement joins TRBV29-1 to TRBJ2-3, with 11 bases matching TRBD2. The CDR3 sequence is 14 residues long. The trim removed 6 bases at V and 5 bases at J, leaving 7 bases unmatched. The germline V gene encodes CDR1 SQVTM and CDR2 ANQGSEA. The CDR3 here is CSVTSGSRGDTQYF. For the CDR3, the DNA is TGCAGCGTAACTAGCGGGAGTCGAGGAGATACGCAGTATTTT.

This rearrangement joins TRBV24-1 to TRBJ1-2; D remains ambiguous. Germline V gene data show CDR1 as KGHDR and CDR2 as SFDVKD. The V and J ends lost 4 bases and 2 bases respectively, with 10 bases between them. This CDR3 contains 14 residues. CDR3 residues: CATSEDGVNYGYTF. The CDR3 nucleotides read TGTGCCACCAGTGAAGACGGGGTCAACTATGGCTACACCTTC.

The sample holds a few counts of this clonotype. The gene calls are TRBV4-1 and TRBJ1-1; TRBD1 matches at 8 bases. The CDR3 has 15 residues. Germline trimming cut 1 base from V and 3 bases from J; bases unmatched to any gene: 4. CDR1 is MGHRA and CDR2 is YSYEKL in the germline V gene. The chain's CDR3 is CASSQVAGGYTEAFF. In DNA, the CDR3 is TGCGCCAGCAGCCAAGTCGCAGGGGGCTACACTGAAGCTTTCTTT.